Shown below are 4 T cell receptor beta chains from a single sample sequenced in a study of shared clonotypes between healthy human individuals. Repertoires were generated with immunoSEQ multiplex PCR, while TCRdb's copy carries only in-frame clones and drops some. Of around 95,000 clones in the sample, more than 45% were seen once. Sequenced sample: PBMCs. These receptors came from a woman in her thirties or forties in good health. Some clones in this sample may be carry-over from other donors' samples.

CDR3 nucleotide sequence: TGTGCCAGCAGCCAAGGTGAGAATGAGCAGTTCTTC. Its translation: CASSQGENEQFF. The chain links TRBV7-9 to TRBJ2-1; D is uncertain. Trimming left V 5 bases short and J 7 bases short, with 9 bases between. The CDR3 totals 12 residues. Per germline, CDR1 SEHNR and CDR2 FQNEAQ (reference sequence). Full variable domain (outside the CDR3, taken from reference TRBV7-9 and TRBJ2-1): DTGVSQNPRHKITKRGQNVTFRCDPISEHNRLYWYRQTLGQGPEFLTYFQNEAQLEKSRLLSDRFSAERPKGSFSTLEIQRTEQGDSAMYLCASSQGENEQFFGPGTRLTVL.

This clone was seen more than once but under ten times. This sequence joins TRBV14 and TRBJ1-6; D might be TRBD1 (5 bases). The CDR3 has 14 residues. Trimming took 4 bases from V and 9 from J, leaving 13 bases between them. Germline lookup yields CDR1 SGHDN and CDR2 FVKESK. The CDR3 spells CASSLRGGASPLHF. DNA of the CDR3: TGTGCCAGCAGCCTTCGGGGGGGAGCTTCACCCCTCCACTTT.

The rearrangement links TRBV5-1 to TRBJ2-3; 15 nucleotides line up with TRBD2. Germline trimming cut 4 bases from V and 4 bases from J; bases unmatched to any gene: 4. CDR3 length: 16 residues. In germline, CDR1 is SGHRS, CDR2 YFSETQ. CDR3: CASSGRTSGGADTQYF. The CDR3 DNA reads as TGCGCCAGCAGCGGGCGGACTAGCGGGGGGGCAGATACGCAGTATTTT.

This rearrangement joins TRBV4-1 to TRBJ2-7; D might be TRBD2 (6 bases). V lost 3 bases, J lost 2 bases, and 17 bases lay in between. The V gene's germline CDR1 is MGHRA and CDR2 YSYEKL. The CDR3 runs 16 residues. CDR3 protein: CASSQRYPGLAYEQYF. CDR3 nucleotide sequence: TGCGCCAGCAGCCAGAGGTATCCGGGACTTGCCTACGAGCAGTACTTC.